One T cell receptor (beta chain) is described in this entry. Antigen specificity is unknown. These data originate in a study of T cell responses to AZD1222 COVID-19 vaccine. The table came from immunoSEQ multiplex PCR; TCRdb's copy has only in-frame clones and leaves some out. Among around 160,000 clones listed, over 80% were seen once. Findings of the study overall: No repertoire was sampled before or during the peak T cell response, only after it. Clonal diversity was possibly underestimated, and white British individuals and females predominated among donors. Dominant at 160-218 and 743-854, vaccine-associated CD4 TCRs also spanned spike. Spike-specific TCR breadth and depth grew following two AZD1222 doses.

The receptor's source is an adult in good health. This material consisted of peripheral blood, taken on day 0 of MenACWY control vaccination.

This CDR3 is CASSPGGTYEQYF. CDR3 in DNA: TGTGCCAGCAGTCCCGGGGGCACCTACGAGCAGTACTTC. The gene calls are TRBV12-3 or TRBV12-4 and TRBJ2-7; D is possibly TRBD1 or TRBD2 (6 bases each). V lost 5 bases and J 2 bases, leaving 10 bases between the germline ends. The CDR3 consists of 13 residues.